A single sample gave rise to the 32 T cell receptor beta chains below, sequenced in a study of chemoradiotherapy in HPV16-positive cancers. Method: immunoSEQ multiplex PCR; TCRdb's copy keeps in-frame clones and lacks some. The repertoire consists of about 2,200 clones, with 84% occurring once and the leading ten covering 4% to 5.5%. The sequencing here drew on tumor tissue, taken from a patient who underwent chemoradiotherapy. The receptors originated from a human donor with HPV-associated anogenital cancer.

This chain connects TRBV30 to TRBJ1-5, with D perhaps TRBD1 (5 bases). Per the germline V gene, CDR1 is GTSNPN and CDR2 is SVGIG (reference sequence). The CDR3 covers 12 residues. V was clipped by 3 bases and J by 5 bases, with 8 bases between them. CDR3 nucleotides: TGTGCCTGGAGGATAGGGGATCAGCCCCAGCATTTT. This codes for CAWRIGDQPQHF.

The CDR3 protein is CASSPRTSGTYNEQFF. CDR3 in DNA: TGTGCCAGCTCACCCCGGACTAGCGGGACCTACAATGAGCAGTTCTTC. The chain has TRBV18 and TRBJ2-1; TRBD2 matches 12 bases. Germline V gene sequence: CDR1 KGHSH, CDR2 LQKENI. The V gene end was trimmed by 3 bases and the J gene end by 2 bases; junction bases not matched to a gene: 2. The CDR3 has 16 residues.

This clone appeared a single time. The chain uses TRBV19 and TRBJ1-5; 8 nucleotides agree with TRBD1. Germline loops: CDR1 LNHDA, CDR2 SQIVND (reference sequence). CDR3 length: 16 residues. The ends lost 6 bases at V and 4 bases at J; junction bases unmatched: 11. The CDR3 bases are TGTGCCAGTAGCGACCTTGGACAGGGAGAGAATCAGCCCCAGCATTTT. It specifies CASSDLGQGENQPQHF.

The V call is TRBV6-4, the J call TRBJ2-7; D not resolved. The length of the CDR3 is 14 residues. Trimming pared 7 bases from V and 4 bases from J, leaving 17 bases between. Germline CDR1 is MRHNA and CDR2 is SNTAGT. The CDR3 DNA reads as TGTGCCAGCACCCAACCCCGGACGGATTACGAGCAGTACTTC. It codes for CASTQPRTDYEQYF.

CDR3 nucleotide sequence: TGTGCCAGCAGCTTAGGATCCTACGAGCAGTACTTC. Residues: CASSLGSYEQYF. The rearrangement joins TRBV11-2 to TRBJ2-7; D uncertain. Germline V lookup: CDR1 SGHAT, CDR2 FQNNGV. CDR3 length: 12 amino acids. V dropped 1 base and J dropped 1 base, with 2 bases sitting between them.

The chain is built from TRBV6-5 and TRBJ1-1; D is unclear. Per germline, CDR1 MNHEY and CDR2 SVGAGI. The ends were cut back, 0 bases at V and 1 base at J, with 9 bases in the middle. The CDR3 has 15 residues. CDR3 sequence reads: CASSYSLSGNTEAFF. CDR3 coding DNA: TGTGCCAGCAGTTACTCTCTGTCGGGGAACACTGAAGCTTTCTTT.

This clone occurred a few times. The rearrangement links TRBV19 to TRBJ1-6; the match to TRBD1 covers 9 bases. CDR3 length equals 15 residues. The V segment lost 5 bases and the J segment 6 bases; nucleotides outside the gene matches: 5. Germline V gives CDR1 LNHDA, CDR2 SQIVND (reference sequence). This chain's CDR3 is CASSEGQGVNSPLHF. The CDR3 DNA sequence: TGTGCCAGTAGTGAGGGACAGGGAGTTAATTCACCCCTCCACTTT.

This clone was detected only once. V is TRBV29-1 and J is TRBJ1-2; 7 bases map to TRBD1. V lost 3 bases to trimming and J lost 6 bases; unmatched junction nucleotides: 4. This CDR3 is built from 12 residues. The germline gives CDR1 SQVTM, CDR2 ANQGSEA. In nucleotides, the CDR3 is TGCAGCGTTGATCCGACAGGGCATGGCTACACCTTC. The encoded protein is CSVDPTGHGYTF.

The chain employs TRBV10-2 and TRBJ2-2; D unresolved. Germline V gene sequence: CDR1 WSHSY, CDR2 SAAADI. This CDR3 contains 12 residues. Trimming stripped 0 bases from V and 7 bases from J, with 3 bases between. The CDR3 DNA sequence: TGCGCCAGCAGTGAGTCACACGGGGAGCTGTTTTTT. Residues: CASSESHGELFF.

The gene calls are TRBV28 and TRBJ2-3; TRBD2 aligns across 13 bases. Germline trimming cut 3 bases from V and 6 bases from J; bases unmatched to any gene: 12. The CDR3 is 18 residues long. Germline V lookup: CDR1 MDHEN, CDR2 SYDVKM. Here the CDR3 DNA reads TGTGCCAGCAGTTTCCCCCGCGGACTAGCGGGGGTGAGGGATACGCAGTATTTT. Translation: CASSFPRGLAGVRDTQYF.

This clone was seen a handful of times. Written as DNA, the CDR3 is TGTGCCAGCAGTGAGAGACTTTATGGCTACACCTTC. Encoded protein: CASSERLYGYTF. This sequence joins TRBV2 and TRBJ1-2; D remains unclear. V was shortened by 3 bases and J by 5 bases, with 7 bases between the two germline ends. Germline V gene sequence: CDR1 SNHLY, CDR2 FYNNEI. The CDR3 sequence is 12 residues long.

V and J are TRBV10-3 and TRBJ1-2; 12 nucleotides match TRBD1. Looked up from germline, CDR1 is ENHRY and CDR2 is SYGVKD. V lost 2 bases, J lost 8 bases, and 6 bases stayed unmatched. This CDR3 region has 15 residues. The DNA of the CDR3 is TGTGCCATCAGTGAGAAACCGGGACAGGGGGCCGGCTACACCTTC. Its translation is CAISEKPGQGAGYTF.

This clone came up a few times. V gene TRBV19 combines with J gene TRBJ2-7; D perhaps matches TRBD2 (5 bases). CDR1 is LNHDA and CDR2 is SQIVND in the germline V gene (reference sequence). The V end lost 1 base, the J end lost 5 bases, and 9 bases lay between the germline ends. The CDR3 totals 13 residues. CDR3 sequence (DNA): TGTGCCAGTAGTATAGTTACGGGAAACGAGCAGTACTTC. It is translated as CASSIVTGNEQYF.

In DNA, the CDR3 is TGCGCCAGCAGCCAAGCCAGCGGGGCGAACACCGGGGAGCTGTTTTTT. Its translation: CASSQASGANTGELFF. The chain is built from TRBV4-1 and TRBJ2-2; TRBD2 matches 7 bases. V was clipped by 1 base and J by 0 bases; unmatched bases: 2. Looked up from germline, CDR1 is MGHRA and CDR2 is YSYEKL. The CDR3 extends over 16 amino acids.

The rearrangement uses TRBV6-5 and TRBJ1-1; no reliable D call. The CDR3 length is 14 residues. The germline V and J ends were trimmed by 7 bases and 3 bases, with 15 bases remaining between them. In germline, CDR1 is MNHEY, CDR2 SVGAGI. The CDR3 is CASIARGRDTEAFF. Here the CDR3 DNA reads TGTGCCAGCATCGCCCGGGGAAGGGACACTGAAGCTTTCTTT.

Only one count was recorded for this clone. The chain has TRBV9 and TRBJ2-2; a weak D match, TRBD2 (6 bases). V shed 7 bases and J shed 3 bases, with 16 bases lying between them. Germline V gene sequence: CDR1 SGDLS, CDR2 YYNGEE. The CDR3 runs to 15 residues. The CDR3 sequence is CASAYGTQYTGELFF. CDR3 coding DNA: TGTGCCAGCGCTTACGGGACTCAATACACCGGGGAGCTGTTTTTT.

This clone appeared a few times. The chain is built from TRBV9 and TRBJ2-1; D gene uncertain. Per germline, CDR1 SGDLS and CDR2 YYNGEE. Trimming removed 4 bases from V and 6 bases from J, with 11 bases in between. This CDR3 is 13 amino acids long. CDR3 DNA: TGTGCCAGCAGCCCAGCAAGGTCCAATGAGCAGTTCTTC. This sequence encodes CASSPARSNEQFF.

In the case of this clone: The junction departs from the called germline gene at one end, perhaps through a read error. The V gene is TRBV30, the J gene TRBJ2-3; D may be TRBD1 or TRBD2 (6 bases each). This CDR3 spans 14 amino acids. The germline V gene encodes CDR1 GTSNPN and CDR2 SVGIG (reference sequence). CDR3 loop: CVWRGTLGTDTQYF. In nucleotides, the CDR3 is TGTGTCTGGAGGGGGACACTAGGCACAGATACGCAGTATTTT.

This chain links TRBV18 with TRBJ1-2; D is uncertain. V was clipped by 3 bases and J by 10 bases, with 21 bases between them. CDR3 length equals 15 residues. CDR1 and CDR2 (germline): KGHSH, LQKENI. The CDR3 bases are TGTGCCAGCTCACCCAGGTACCGGGAAAGCTCATTCTACACCTTC. It specifies CASSPRYRESSFYTF.

The chain links TRBV6-4 to TRBJ2-3; D gene unclear. CDR1 MRHNA and CDR2 SNTAGT come from the germline V gene. The CDR3 spans 14 residues. With 3 bases removed from V and 0 bases from J, the gap between germline ends came to 7 bases. The CDR3 here is CASSEMASTDTQYF. The DNA for the CDR3 is TGTGCCAGCAGTGAGATGGCCAGCACAGATACGCAGTATTTT.

The chain couples TRBV7-9 to TRBJ1-1; 7 bases are shared with TRBD1. The CDR3 contains 14 residues. The J segment lost 4 bases and the V segment lost 4 bases, leaving 6 bases of the junction unmatched. Germline CDR1 reads SEHNR; CDR2 reads FQNEAQ (reference sequence). For the CDR3, the DNA is TGTGCCAGCAGCTCCATGACAGGGAGCACTGAAGCTTTCTTT. Protein product: CASSSMTGSTEAFF.

This chain connects TRBV30 to TRBJ1-3; D gene ambiguous. Per germline, CDR1 GTSNPN and CDR2 SVGIG (reference sequence). This CDR3 has 14 amino acids. V lost 0 bases to trimming and J lost 0 bases, with 6 bases between them. As DNA, the CDR3 is TGTGCCTGGAGTGTTATACCCTCTGGAAACACCATATATTTT. Residues: CAWSVIPSGNTIYF.

The chain couples TRBV29-1 to TRBJ2-2; possible D gene TRBD2, 6 bases. The germline V gene has CDR1 SQVTM and CDR2 ANQGSEA. This CDR3 contains 12 residues. Trimming pared 7 bases from V and 7 bases from J, leaving 13 bases between. The CDR3 loop reads CSAERARGELFF. The CDR3, as DNA: TGCAGCGCAGAGCGGGCCCGCGGGGAGCTGTTTTTT.

V is TRBV30 and J is TRBJ1-2; D not resolved. This CDR3 contains 12 residues. Trimming removed 5 bases from V and 4 bases from J, with 11 bases in between. Germline-derived CDR1 and CDR2 are GTSNPN and SVGIG (reference sequence). The CDR3 DNA follows: TGTGCCTGGCGGGTCCCTCCCTATGGCTACACCTTC. Its translation: CAWRVPPYGYTF.

The rearrangement joins TRBV6-5 to TRBJ2-7, with a weak D call TRBD2 (6 bases). From germline, CDR1 is MNHEY and CDR2 SVGAGI. The CDR3 spans 13 residues. V was trimmed by 6 bases and J by 5 bases, leaving 14 bases between them. CDR3 amino acids: CASRRLGWDEQYF. DNA of the CDR3: TGTGCCAGCAGAAGACTAGGCTGGGACGAGCAGTACTTC.

The gene calls are TRBV10-1 and TRBJ2-7; the D is unclear. This CDR3 is 10 amino acids long. Trimming left V 11 bases short and J 9 bases short, with 14 bases between. Germline values: CDR1 WNHNN, CDR2 SYGVQD (reference sequence). CDR3 amino acids: CACAPCWQYF. The CDR3, as DNA: TGCGCCTGTGCACCTTGTTGGCAGTACTTC.

The gene calls are TRBV11-2 and TRBJ1-2; 8 nucleotides match TRBD1. Per germline, CDR1 SGHAT and CDR2 FQNNGV. The V gene end was trimmed by 2 bases and the J gene end by 7 bases; junction bases not matched to a gene: 12. This CDR3 contains 16 residues. This CDR3 is CASSLFGTGAGVGYTF. The CDR3 nucleotides are TGTGCCAGCAGCTTATTCGGGACAGGCGCGGGAGTTGGCTACACCTTC.

The gene calls are TRBV14 and TRBJ2-5, with D possibly being TRBD2 (5 bases). The germline V gene encodes CDR1 SGHDN and CDR2 FVKESK. The CDR3 consists of 15 residues. Trimming took 1 base from V and 4 from J, leaving 13 bases between them. CDR3 loop: CASSQGVGRGETQYF. Written as DNA, the CDR3 is TGTGCCAGCAGCCAAGGGGTAGGGAGAGGAGAGACCCAGTACTTC.

The rearrangement joins TRBV25-1 to TRBJ2-1; TRBD2 agrees at 13 bases. After removal of 6 bases from V and 6 bases from J, the junction contained 5 bases not matched to a gene. The CDR3 is 15 residues long. In germline, CDR1 is MGHDK, CDR2 SYGVNS. CDR3 in DNA: TGTGCCAGCAGGCATAGACTAGCGGGAGGCAATGAGCAGTTCTTC. It codes for CASRHRLAGGNEQFF.

The V call is TRBV5-1, the J call TRBJ2-2; 7 nucleotides match TRBD1. The CDR3 has 17 amino acids. Germline trimming cut 0 bases from V and 2 bases from J; bases unmatched to any gene: 7. Looked up from germline, CDR1 is SGHRS and CDR2 is YFSETQ. CDR3 sequence reads: CASSLARDRINTGELFF. In DNA form, the CDR3 reads TGCGCCAGCAGCTTGGCCCGGGACAGAATAAACACCGGGGAGCTGTTTTTT.

The chain links TRBV18 to TRBJ2-5; D could derive from TRBD1 or TRBD2 (6 bases each). The CDR3 length is 14 residues. CDR1 KGHSH and CDR2 LQKENI come from the germline V gene. V lost 5 bases and J 4 bases, leaving 14 bases between the germline ends. CDR3 nucleotides: TGTGCCAGCTCAATCGTAGGGGGAGGAGAGACCCAGTACTTC. It is translated as CASSIVGGGETQYF.

In nucleotides, the CDR3 is TGTGCCAGCAGTGAAGCGCCAGGGGGACCAACCGAGACCCAGTACTTC. Its translation: CASSEAPGGPTETQYF. The rearrangement uses TRBV6-1 and TRBJ2-5; 7 positions agree with TRBD1. CDR1 is MNHNS and CDR2 is SASEGT in the germline V gene. The trim removed 0 bases at V and 5 bases at J, leaving 9 bases unmatched. The CDR3 sequence is 16 residues long.